This TCR beta chain was observed in a study of response to subunit inactivated influenza vaccine. CDR1 SGHRS and CDR2 YFSETQ come from the germline V gene. Trimming removed 0 bases at V and 4 bases at J, with 13 bases between. This CDR3 region has 15 residues. One entry per CDR3 protein, called by TCRdb with MiXCR from the RT-PCR reads. The table lists about 520,000 distinct CDR3 sequences, approximately 7.2% of them singletons. The input for sequencing was PBMCs from blood, taken less than 30 months after vaccination. This TCR derives from a man aged 45-69 years who received an inactivated influenza vaccine. The chain recombines TRBV5-1 with TRBJ1-1; possibly TRBD1 for D (6 bases). The CDR3 DNA sequence: TGCGCCAGCAGCTTGGGGACAGATCGGCCCACTGAAGCTTTCTTT. It is translated as CASSLGTDRPTEAFF.